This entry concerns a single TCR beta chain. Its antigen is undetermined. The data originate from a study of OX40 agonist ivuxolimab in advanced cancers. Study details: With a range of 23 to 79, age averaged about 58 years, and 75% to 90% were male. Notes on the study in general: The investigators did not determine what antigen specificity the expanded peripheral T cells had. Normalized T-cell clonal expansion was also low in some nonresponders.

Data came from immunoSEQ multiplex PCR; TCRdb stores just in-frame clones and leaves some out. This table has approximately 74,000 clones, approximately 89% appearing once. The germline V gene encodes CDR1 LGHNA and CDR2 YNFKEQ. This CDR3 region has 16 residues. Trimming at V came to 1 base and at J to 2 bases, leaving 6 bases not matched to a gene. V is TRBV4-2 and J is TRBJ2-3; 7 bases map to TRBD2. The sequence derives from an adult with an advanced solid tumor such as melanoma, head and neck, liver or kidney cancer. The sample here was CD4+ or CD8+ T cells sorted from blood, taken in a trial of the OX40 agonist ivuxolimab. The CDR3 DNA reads TGTGCCAGCAGCCAAGTCAGTAGCGGGCTCACAGATACGCAGTATTTT. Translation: CASSQVSSGLTDTQYF.